The entry below describes one TCR beta chain. Its antigen is as yet unknown. Trimming cost V 5 bases and J 7 bases; bases outside gene matches: 12. The CDR3 runs 18 residues. Per the germline V gene, CDR1 is SGHAT and CDR2 is FQDESV (reference sequence). The data were taken from a study of T-cell memory formation after mild COVID-19. Findings and caveats of the study: A balance of CD4 and CD8 characterized clones contracting day 15 to 85, whereas later expanders leaned CD4+.

Via MiXCR, TCRdb re-called the 5' RACE reads, giving one row per CDR3 protein. This sample yields about 160,000 distinct CDR3 sequences, of which roughly 28% are seen a single time; 12% belongs to the top ten. The chain combines TRBV11-1 with TRBJ2-1; 15 positions match TRBD2. This TCR derives from an adult woman who had mild COVID-19 (a few samples of this study predate the infection). Cell type and time point are not known. The sequenced sample was PBMCs or a T cell subset sorted from them (not recorded which). This chain's CDR3 is CASSPPGGLAGGRNEQFF. The CDR3 DNA reads TGTGCCAGCAGCCCGCCGGGTGGACTAGCGGGGGGGAGGAATGAGCAGTTCTTC.